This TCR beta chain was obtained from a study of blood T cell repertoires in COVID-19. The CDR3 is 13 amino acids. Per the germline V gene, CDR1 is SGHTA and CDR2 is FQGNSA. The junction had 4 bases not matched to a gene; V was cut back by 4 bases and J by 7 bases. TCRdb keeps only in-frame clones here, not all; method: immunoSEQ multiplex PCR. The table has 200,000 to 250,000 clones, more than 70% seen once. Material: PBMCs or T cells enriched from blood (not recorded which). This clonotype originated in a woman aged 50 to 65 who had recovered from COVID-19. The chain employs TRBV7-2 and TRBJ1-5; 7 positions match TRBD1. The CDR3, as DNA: TGTGCCAGCAGCTACAGGGGACAACAGCCCCAGCATTTT. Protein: CASSYRGQQPQHF. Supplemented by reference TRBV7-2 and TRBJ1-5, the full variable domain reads GAGVSQSPSNKVTEKGKDVELRCDPISGHTALYWYRQSLGQGLEFLIYFQGNSAPDKSGLPSDRFSAERTGGSVSTLTIQRTQQEDSAVYLCASSYRGQQPQHFGDGTRLSIL.